The source of this TCR beta chain is a study of blood T cell repertoires in COVID-19. Across the study: Specimens from acute and convalescent COVID-19 originated in the United States, Italy and Spain.

In terms of age and location, participants ranged from about 18 to 95 years and lived in about two dozen US areas. Germline CDR1 and CDR2: SGHTA and FQGNSA. The V segment lost 5 bases and the J segment 6 bases; nucleotides outside the gene matches: 17. The CDR3 is 17 residues long. TCRdb keeps only in-frame clones here, not all; method: immunoSEQ multiplex PCR. Among some 380,000 clones listed, approximately 85% were seen once. The V call is TRBV7-2, the J call TRBJ1-1; TRBD1 agrees at 8 bases. The clonotype comes from a woman in her 40s with acute COVID-19. Sample: PBMCs or T cells enriched from blood (not recorded which). The CDR3 region is CASSQDRGPSEGAEAFF. Written as DNA, the CDR3 is TGTGCCAGCAGCCAAGACAGGGGACCTTCCGAGGGGGCTGAAGCTTTCTTT.